This T cell receptor beta chain is drawn from a study of T cell repertoires in cytomegalovirus infection. The wider study: Matching HLA type and CMV infection were both indicated by public TCR beta signatures.

Overall study findings and caveats: Identification of carriers of CMV plus the relevant HLA was performed using cumulative public TCR beta family frequency. Within the response measured ex vivo, HLA-C-restricted CMV-specific TCR beta clonotypes were dominant.

TCRdb re-called the reads with MiXCR, one entry per CDR3 protein. This sample yields 250,000 or so distinct CDR3 sequences, of which over 9% are seen a single time; approximately 1.6% belongs to the top ten. Trimming cost V 4 bases and J 11 bases; bases outside gene matches: 6. Germline V gene sequence: CDR1 KGHSH, CDR2 LQKENI. This CDR3 region has 12 residues. This clonotype was counted many times. The target antigen is unknown. The chain recombines TRBV18 with TRBJ2-3, with TRBD1 matching 7 bases. Sample: PBMCs. The TCR was taken from a human donor in good health (CMV status not recorded). Some clones in this sample may be carry-over from other donors' samples. The CDR3 region has the DNA TGTGCCAGCTCACAGTCCGGGACAGTGCAGTATTTT. Translated, it gives CASSQSGTVQYF.